Listed below are T cell receptor beta chains from one sample, sequenced in a study of cytomegalovirus exposure and HLA in healthy donors. Method: immunoSEQ multiplex PCR; TCRdb's copy keeps in-frame clones and lacks some. Of some 91,000 clones listed, roughly 80% are singletons. The sequenced sample was PBMCs. The receptors were gathered from a man in his forties or fifties in good health and CMV-seronegative. Both conserved end residues are part of each CDR3. Fields, in order: V gene, D gene, J gene, clone size, CDR3 length, CDR3 DNA, CDR3 protein. D genes are given only for firm matches. Size values are once, few and many counts, or a class for expanded clones, and some rows have none.

v_gene: TRBV6-5; d_gene: TRBD1; j_gene: TRBJ1-6; abundance: NA; len: 15; CDR3nt: TGTGCCAGCAGTCCACTTCGACAGGGCGGGTCACCCCTCCACTTT; CDR3aa: CASSPLRQGGSPLHF
v_gene: TRBV5-1; d_gene: TRBD1; j_gene: TRBJ1-2; abundance: few; len: 15; CDR3nt: TGCGCCAGCGGCACGGGACAGGGCGAGTTCTATGGCTACACCTTC; CDR3aa: CASGTGQGEFYGYTF
v_gene: TRBV5-1; d_gene: NA; j_gene: TRBJ2-7; abundance: NA; len: 14; CDR3nt: TGCGCCAGCAGCGGGGGCGGTGGGGGCTCCGAGCAGTACTTC; CDR3aa: CASSGGGGGSEQYF
v_gene: TRBV5-1; d_gene: TRBD1; j_gene: TRBJ2-1; abundance: once; len: 14; CDR3nt: TGCGCCAGCAGCTTGTCGGCAGGGGGAAATGAGCAGTTCTTC; CDR3aa: CASSLSAGGNEQFF
v_gene: TRBV11-2; d_gene: NA; j_gene: TRBJ2-7; abundance: NA; len: 13; CDR3nt: TGTGCCAGCAGCTTAGGGACAGTCTACGAGCAGTACTTC; CDR3aa: CASSLGTVYEQYF
v_gene: TRBV7-9; d_gene: NA; j_gene: TRBJ1-6; abundance: NA; len: 12; CDR3nt: TGTGCCAGCAGCTTAGGGCTTTCACCCCTCCACTTT; CDR3aa: CASSLGLSPLHF
v_gene: TRBV30; d_gene: NA; j_gene: TRBJ2-7; abundance: NA; len: 14; CDR3nt: TGTGCCTGGAGTGTCCGGGACAATTTCTACGAGCAGTACTTC; CDR3aa: CAWSVRDNFYEQYF
v_gene: TRBV5-3; d_gene: NA; j_gene: TRBJ1-6; abundance: NA; len: 14; CDR3nt: TGTGCCAGAAGCCCGGACAATTTTTGTTCACCCCTCCACTTT; CDR3aa: CARSPDNFCSPLHF
v_gene: TRBV30; d_gene: NA; j_gene: TRBJ1-5; abundance: once; len: 15; CDR3nt: TGTGCCTGGAGTGTGACCGGGACACCGAATCAGCCCCAGCATTTT; CDR3aa: CAWSVTGTPNQPQHF
v_gene: TRBV5-4; d_gene: TRBD2; j_gene: TRBJ2-7; abundance: NA; len: 15; CDR3nt: TGTGCCAGCAGCTTGGTGGGGACTAGCGGCTACGAGCAGTACTTC; CDR3aa: CASSLVGTSGYEQYF
v_gene: TRBV5-1; d_gene: NA; j_gene: TRBJ1-2; abundance: once; len: 15; CDR3nt: TGCGCCAGCAGCCCAGGACAGACGTCGGGCTATGGCTACACCTTC; CDR3aa: CASSPGQTSGYGYTF
v_gene: TRBV5-1; d_gene: NA; j_gene: TRBJ1-1; abundance: few; len: 14; CDR3nt: TGCGCCAGCACCGAGGGCAGCATCCGGACTGAAGCTTTCTTT; CDR3aa: CASTEGSIRTEAFF
v_gene: TRBV29-1; d_gene: TRBD2; j_gene: TRBJ2-7; abundance: once; len: 13; CDR3nt: TGCAGCGTTGGCCGTGGGGGGGGTTACGAGCAGTACTTC; CDR3aa: CSVGRGGGYEQYF
v_gene: TRBV14; d_gene: TRBD1; j_gene: TRBJ1-1; abundance: few; len: 14; CDR3nt: TGTGCCAGCAGCCCACAGGGGGCGAACACTGAAGCTTTCTTT; CDR3aa: CASSPQGANTEAFF
v_gene: TRBV5-4; d_gene: TRBD2; j_gene: TRBJ2-4; abundance: NA; len: 15; CDR3nt: TGTGCCAGCAGTGACCTAGCGGAAGCCAAAAACATTCAGTACTTC; CDR3aa: CASSDLAEAKNIQYF
v_gene: TRBV30; d_gene: TRBD2; j_gene: TRBJ2-1; abundance: NA; len: 15; CDR3nt: TGTGCCTGGAGTACGGGGGGGGGCCGAAACAATGAGCAGTTCTTC; CDR3aa: CAWSTGGGRNNEQFF
v_gene: TRBV7-9; d_gene: TRBD1; j_gene: TRBJ2-5; abundance: NA; len: 18; CDR3nt: TGTGCCAGCAGCTTAGGGAGGACAGGGGGCGCCGCGGGTGAGACCCAGTACTTC; CDR3aa: CASSLGRTGGAAGETQYF
v_gene: TRBV7-8; d_gene: TRBD2; j_gene: TRBJ2-1; abundance: once; len: 15; CDR3nt: TGTGCCAGCCGGACGGGTAGCGGGTATTACAATGAGCAGTTCTTC; CDR3aa: CASRTGSGYYNEQFF
v_gene: TRBV5-1; d_gene: NA; j_gene: TRBJ2-2; abundance: NA; len: 13; CDR3nt: TGCGCCAGCAGCTTAGGACTTACCGGGGAGCTGTTTTTT; CDR3aa: CASSLGLTGELFF
v_gene: TRBV7-9; d_gene: NA; j_gene: TRBJ2-5; abundance: NA; len: 15; CDR3nt: TGTGCCAGCAGCTTAGACAGGGCCTCCCGGTGGACCCAGTACTTC; CDR3aa: CASSLDRASRWTQYF
v_gene: TRBV29-1; d_gene: NA; j_gene: TRBJ1-2; abundance: NA; len: 11; CDR3nt: TGCACCTTCAAGGGGGACTATGGCTACACCTTC; CDR3aa: CTFKGDYGYTF
v_gene: TRBV18; d_gene: NA; j_gene: TRBJ2-7; abundance: NA; len: 14; CDR3nt: TGTGCCAGCTCACGTCCAGGGGTTACCTACGAGCAGTACTTC; CDR3aa: CASSRPGVTYEQYF
v_gene: TRBV5-1; d_gene: NA; j_gene: TRBJ2-7; abundance: NA; len: 15; CDR3nt: TGCGCCAGCAGCTTGGGCGGGGCAGGGAAAGGCGAGCAGTACTTC; CDR3aa: CASSLGGAGKGEQYF
v_gene: TRBV19; d_gene: TRBD1; j_gene: TRBJ2-7; abundance: few; len: 13; CDR3nt: TGTGCCAGTCGACGGACAGGCATAGGTGAGCAGTACTTC; CDR3aa: CASRRTGIGEQYF
v_gene: TRBV7-9; d_gene: TRBD1; j_gene: TRBJ1-6; abundance: NA; len: 13; CDR3nt: TGTGCCAGCAGCGGACAGGGCCCGATCACCCTCCACTTT; CDR3aa: CASSGQGPITLHF
v_gene: TRBV7-9; d_gene: TRBD2; j_gene: TRBJ2-5; abundance: NA; len: 15; CDR3nt: TGTGCCAGCAGCCCCCCATGGAGCGGGGGGGAGACCCAGTACTTC; CDR3aa: CASSPPWSGGETQYF
v_gene: TRBV10-3; d_gene: TRBD1; j_gene: TRBJ1-2; abundance: NA; len: 14; CDR3nt: TGTGCCATCAGTGAAGGGACAGGGCAACGAGGCTACACCTTC; CDR3aa: CAISEGTGQRGYTF
v_gene: TRBV13; d_gene: NA; j_gene: TRBJ1-5; abundance: few; len: 14; CDR3nt: TGTGCCAGCAGCCAGGGAGGCCGCAATCAGCCCCAGCATTTT; CDR3aa: CASSQGGRNQPQHF
v_gene: TRBV29-1; d_gene: NA; j_gene: TRBJ1-1; abundance: NA; len: 12; CDR3nt: TGCAGCGTTGGGTACGGGAACACTGAAGCTTTCTTT; CDR3aa: CSVGYGNTEAFF
v_gene: TRBV29-1; d_gene: NA; j_gene: TRBJ1-3; abundance: few; len: 12; CDR3nt: TGCAGCGTTGGGTACAGTGGAAACACCATATATTTT; CDR3aa: CSVGYSGNTIYF
v_gene: TRBV10-1; d_gene: NA; j_gene: TRBJ2-7; abundance: NA; len: 13; CDR3nt: TGCGCCAGCAGTGCCGGAGGGAATGGCGAGCAGTACTTC; CDR3aa: CASSAGGNGEQYF
v_gene: TRBV11-1; d_gene: TRBD1; j_gene: TRBJ1-1; abundance: NA; len: 17; CDR3nt: TGTGCCAGCAGCTCCGGGACAGGGGAGCTATCGAACACTGAAGCTTTCTTT; CDR3aa: CASSSGTGELSNTEAFF
v_gene: TRBV11-2; d_gene: TRBD1; j_gene: TRBJ2-7; abundance: NA; len: 17; CDR3nt: TGTGCCAGCAGCTTAGCTTCAGGAACAGGGGATCTTTACGAGCAGTACTTC; CDR3aa: CASSLASGTGDLYEQYF
v_gene: TRBV2; d_gene: TRBD1; j_gene: TRBJ2-2; abundance: NA; len: 15; CDR3nt: TGTGCCAGCAGCTATCAGGGGGAGTTTACCGGGGAGCTGTTTTTT; CDR3aa: CASSYQGEFTGELFF
v_gene: TRBV6-5; d_gene: NA; j_gene: TRBJ2-7; abundance: NA; len: 12; CDR3nt: TGTGCCCCCCGGAGGGCCACGGACGAGCAGTACTTC; CDR3aa: CAPRRATDEQYF
v_gene: TRBV5-6; d_gene: TRBD1; j_gene: TRBJ1-2; abundance: few; len: 15; CDR3nt: TGTGCCAGCAGCTTGGACAGGGGTACTAACTATGGCTACACCTTC; CDR3aa: CASSLDRGTNYGYTF
v_gene: TRBV11-2; d_gene: NA; j_gene: TRBJ1-5; abundance: NA; len: 13; CDR3nt: TGTGCCAGCAGTCAGGCCCAGAATCAGCCCCAGCATTTT; CDR3aa: CASSQAQNQPQHF
v_gene: TRBV2; d_gene: NA; j_gene: TRBJ1-1; abundance: NA; len: 14; CDR3nt: TGTGCCAGCACCCCCGGGGGGATCAACACTGAAGCTTTCTTT; CDR3aa: CASTPGGINTEAFF
v_gene: TRBV5-5; d_gene: TRBD2; j_gene: TRBJ2-1; abundance: NA; len: 16; CDR3nt: TGTGCCAGCAGCAGTCAAGCTAGCGGGAGGGCCCATGAGCAGTTCTTC; CDR3aa: CASSSQASGRAHEQFF
v_gene: TRBV2; d_gene: NA; j_gene: TRBJ2-7; abundance: few; len: 15; CDR3nt: TGTGCCAGCATGGAGCGTCCAGGGTTAGTCTACGAGCAGTACTTC; CDR3aa: CASMERPGLVYEQYF
v_gene: TRBV5-6; d_gene: TRBD2; j_gene: TRBJ2-7; abundance: NA; len: 15; CDR3nt: TGTGCCAGCAGCATGGTCAGCGGGAAGAACTACGAGCAGTACTTC; CDR3aa: CASSMVSGKNYEQYF
v_gene: TRBV29-1; d_gene: TRBD1; j_gene: TRBJ1-2; abundance: NA; len: 11; CDR3nt: TGCAGCGGGGTAGGACAGGACAGCTACACCTTC; CDR3aa: CSGVGQDSYTF
v_gene: TRBV29-1; d_gene: NA; j_gene: TRBJ1-1; abundance: NA; len: 13; CDR3nt: TGCAGCGTGCTCGGACAGACGAACACTGAAGCTTTCTTT; CDR3aa: CSVLGQTNTEAFF
v_gene: TRBV5-1; d_gene: TRBD1; j_gene: TRBJ1-4; abundance: NA; len: 16; CDR3nt: TGCGCCAGCAGCTTGGCCACAGGGGCGGCTAATGAAAAACTGTTTTTT; CDR3aa: CASSLATGAANEKLFF